These 28 T cell receptor beta chains were all obtained from the same sample, sequenced in a study of control samples from healthy donors and cancer patients. Produced via immunoSEQ multiplex PCR; TCRdb's table is partial and in-frame only. The sample includes about 130,000 clones, around 90% of them seen just once. What was sequenced was blood. The receptors stem from a man aged 40-50 years in good health.

The J gene is TRBJ2-1, the V gene TRBV24-1; 7 nucleotides line up with TRBD1. Trimming at V came to 3 bases and at J to 4 bases, leaving 11 bases not matched to a gene. Germline CDR1 and CDR2: KGHDR and SFDVKD. The CDR3 is 17 residues long. The CDR3 DNA sequence: TGTGCCACCAGTGATAACCTTTTTGGGACAGTTTACAATGAGCAGTTCTTC. Its translation: CATSDNLFGTVYNEQFF.

This chain uses TRBV5-1 with TRBJ1-1; 9 bases are shared with TRBD1. The CDR3 has 14 amino acids. Germline trimming cut 4 bases from V and 11 bases from J; bases unmatched to any gene: 12. Germline values: CDR1 SGHRS, CDR2 YFSETQ. The CDR3 DNA sequence: TGCGCCAGCAGCATGGAACCGGGACAGGGCATGGCTTTCTTT. Its protein product is CASSMEPGQGMAFF.

This clone was observed a handful of times. The rearrangement joins TRBV7-3 to TRBJ1-1; D not resolved. CDR3 size: 14 residues. V dropped 6 bases and J dropped 5 bases, with 16 bases sitting between them. Germline-derived CDR1 and CDR2 are SGHTA and FQGTGA. CDR3 DNA sequence: TGTGCCAGCAGTCATAGTGGAGGAGGGACTGAAGCTTTCTTT. Its translation is CASSHSGGGTEAFF.

The chain joins TRBV27 to TRBJ2-3; TRBD2 agrees at 9 bases. The ends lost 6 bases at V and 3 bases at J; junction bases unmatched: 10. Germline V gives CDR1 MNHEY, CDR2 SMNVEV (reference sequence). CDR3 length: 16 amino acids. The CDR3 protein is CASRETRGGGTDTQYF. The CDR3 DNA sequence: TGTGCCAGCAGAGAAACGCGGGGGGGCGGTACAGATACGCAGTATTTT.

This chain joins TRBV12-3 or TRBV12-4 and TRBJ1-2, with D possibly being TRBD1 (5 bases). Trimming shortened V by 6 bases and J by 2 bases, and 10 bases separated the two germline ends. CDR3 size: 13 residues. The CDR3 DNA follows: TGTGCCAGCAGGTCCGGGGGAAACTATGGCTACACCTTC. It yields the protein CASRSGGNYGYTF.

This clone was seen only once. The chain carries TRBV3-1 (or the pseudogene TRBV3-2) and TRBJ2-5, with 8 bases that match TRBD2. Trimming took 0 bases from V and 7 from J; bases not matched to a gene: 7. Germline lookup yields CDR1 LGHDT and CDR2 YNNKEL (reference sequence). The length of the CDR3 is 15 residues. DNA for the CDR3: TGTGCCAGCAGCCAAGACCCCGCTCTAGCGGGGACCCAGTACTTC. It encodes CASSQDPALAGTQYF.

This chain uses TRBV3-1 (or the pseudogene TRBV3-2) with TRBJ1-6; D might be TRBD1 (5 bases). Trimming pared 4 bases from V and 7 bases from J, leaving 11 bases between. The CDR3 totals 14 residues. Germline V gene lookup returns CDR1 LGHDT and CDR2 YNNKEL (reference sequence). The CDR3 reads CASSPTGGNSPLHF. CDR3 DNA sequence: TGTGCCAGCAGCCCCACCGGGGGAAATTCACCCCTCCACTTT.

The J gene is TRBJ1-2, the V gene TRBV9; tentatively, D is TRBD1 (5 bases). This CDR3 is built from 15 residues. Germline values: CDR1 SGDLS, CDR2 YYNGEE. V lost 4 bases and J lost 8, with 21 bases in between. CDR3 in amino acids: CASSTPVGGIGGYTF. CDR3 coding DNA: TGTGCCAGCAGCACCCCCGTTGGGGGGATAGGGGGCTACACCTTC.

The chain joins TRBV6-2 or TRBV6-3 to TRBJ2-5; 7 bases align to TRBD1. Germline CDR1 is MNHEY and CDR2 is SVGEGT. The V gene end was trimmed by 5 bases and the J gene end by 5 bases; junction bases not matched to a gene: 11. This CDR3 is 15 amino acids long. The CDR3 region is CASSKRPGQRETQYF. In nucleotides, the CDR3 is TGTGCCAGCAGTAAAAGACCGGGACAGCGCGAGACCCAGTACTTC.

The chain employs TRBV6-5 and TRBJ2-7; 8 bases are a match to TRBD1. Germline-derived CDR1 and CDR2 are MNHEY and SVGAGI. CDR3 length equals 15 residues. V was pared by 6 bases and J by 0 bases, with 7 bases of the junction left unmatched. As DNA, the CDR3 is TGTGCCAGCAGACCGGACAGGGACCTCTCCTACGAGCAGTACTTC. Protein sequence: CASRPDRDLSYEQYF.

The chain is built from TRBV27 and TRBJ2-2; D is possibly TRBD2 (7 bases). V was pared by 6 bases and J by 1 base, with 9 bases between. Germline V gives CDR1 MNHEY, CDR2 SMNVEV (reference sequence). The CDR3 runs 14 residues. CDR3 coding DNA: TGTGCCAGCAGGAGGGGGGGGAACACCGGGGAGCTGTTTTTT. Its protein is CASRRGGNTGELFF.

V and J are TRBV2 and TRBJ1-5, with 7 nucleotides matching TRBD1. The CDR3 spans 14 residues. The V gene end was trimmed by 5 bases and the J gene end by 5 bases; junction bases not matched to a gene: 6. Per the germline V gene, CDR1 is SNHLY and CDR2 is FYNNEI. The CDR3 DNA reads TGTGCCAGCAGTCTACAGGGGCTCCATCAGCCCCAGCATTTT. This encodes CASSLQGLHQPQHF.

This clone was recorded a few times. V and J are TRBV7-9 and TRBJ2-3; D remains unclear. Between the trimmed V and J ends, which lost 3 bases and 6 bases, there was a span of 7 bases. CDR3 size: 12 residues. CDR1 is SEHNR, CDR2 FQNEAQ, per germline (reference sequence). The CDR3 here is CASSFAGDTQYF. DNA of the CDR3: TGTGCCAGCAGCTTTGCCGGGGATACGCAGTATTTT. Complete variable domain (other parts from reference TRBV7-9 and TRBJ2-3): DTGVSQNPRHKITKRGQNVTFRCDPISEHNRLYWYRQTLGQGPEFLTYFQNEAQLEKSRLLSDRFSAERPKGSFSTLEIQRTEQGDSAMYLCASSFAGDTQYFGPGTRLTVL.

V and J are TRBV29-1 and TRBJ1-2, with D unresolved. With 7 bases removed from V and 6 bases from J, the gap between germline ends came to 30 bases. The germline V gene encodes CDR1 SQVTM and CDR2 ANQGSEA. The CDR3 consists of 17 residues. The CDR3 coding sequence is TGCAGCGCCGGGGATGGAGCGGCCTATGAAGGATCAAATGGCTACACCTTC. Translation gives CSAGDGAAYEGSNGYTF.

Comment on this clone: Other DNA sequences in the sample encode the same CDR3. J is TRBJ1-5 and V is TRBV12-3 or TRBV12-4, with a weak D call TRBD1 (6 bases). CDR3 size: 13 residues. The V end was cut by 3 bases, the J end by 5 bases, with 8 bases between. The CDR3 nucleotides are TGTGCCAGCAGTTTGGAGGGGGATCAGCCCCAGCATTTT. Translation: CASSLEGDQPQHF.

The chain recombines TRBV7-2 with TRBJ2-2; D remains unclear. The germline V gene has CDR1 SGHTA and CDR2 FQGNSA. With 3 bases removed from V and 5 bases from J, the gap between germline ends came to 13 bases. The CDR3 runs 15 residues. CDR3 protein: CASSFDLMTTGELFF. The CDR3 DNA reads as TGTGCCAGCAGCTTTGACTTGATGACAACCGGGGAGCTGTTTTTT.

The rearrangement joins TRBV5-1 to TRBJ2-5, with D possibly TRBD2 on 6 matching bases. V lost 2 bases and J 4 bases, leaving 18 bases between the germline ends. This CDR3 comprises 16 residues. CDR1 is SGHRS and CDR2 is YFSETQ in the germline V gene. Here the CDR3 reads CASSFLGTGEVETQYF. The DNA for the CDR3 is TGCGCCAGCAGCTTTCTCGGGACTGGGGAGGTAGAGACCCAGTACTTC. Using reference TRBV5-1 and TRBJ2-5 for the parts outside the CDR3, the full variable domain is KAGVTQTPRYLIKTRGQQVTLSCSPISGHRSVSWYQQTPGQGLQFLFEYFSETQRNKGNFPGRFSGRQFSNSRSEMNVSTLELGDSALYLCASSFLGTGEVETQYFGPGTRLLVL.

This chain connects TRBV7-8 to TRBJ2-4; 14 bases align to TRBD2. The CDR3 consists of 16 residues. Germline values: CDR1 SGHVS, CDR2 FQNEAQ. V was pared by 4 bases and J by 3 bases, with 2 bases of the junction left unmatched. CDR3 region: CASSSGLAGGKNIQYF. CDR3 coding DNA: TGTGCCAGCAGCTCTGGACTAGCGGGGGGCAAAAACATTCAGTACTTC.

A single count supports this clone. The CDR3 nucleotides are TGTGCCAGCAGTGGAGGGCTAGCCGCAGATACGCAGTATTTT. Encoded protein: CASSGGLAADTQYF. This rearrangement joins TRBV2 to TRBJ2-3, with a possible D match to TRBD2 (5 bases). CDR3 size: 14 residues. Per germline, CDR1 SNHLY and CDR2 FYNNEI. Deletions cut 4 bases from V and 4 bases from J, with 12 bases between.

This clone was seen only a few times. CDR3 loop: CASMTANTGELFF. The DNA for the CDR3 is TGTGCCAGCATGACGGCGAACACCGGGGAGCTGTTTTTT. The chain carries TRBV27 and TRBJ2-2, with D uncertain. The length of the CDR3 is 13 residues. Trimming removed 7 bases at V and 0 bases at J, with 6 bases between. Germline V lookup: CDR1 MNHEY, CDR2 SMNVEV (reference sequence).

The chain employs TRBV9 and TRBJ2-3; TRBD2 matches 13 bases. This CDR3 has 15 residues. Trimming cost V 1 base and J 9 bases; bases outside gene matches: 5. Germline V lookup: CDR1 SGDLS, CDR2 YYNGEE. The CDR3 nucleotides are TGTGCCAGCAGCGTATCCGGGACTAGCGGGGAGACGCAGTATTTT. Protein product: CASSVSGTSGETQYF.

V gene TRBV6-2 or TRBV6-3 combines with J gene TRBJ1-5; D unresolved. The CDR3 loop spans 13 amino acids. Germline-derived CDR1 and CDR2 are MNHEY and SVGEGT. Deletions cut 6 bases from V and 7 bases from J, with 13 bases between. The CDR3 nucleotides are TGTGCCAGCAGCCAAGACCCGAGACAGCCCCAGCATTTT. Its translation: CASSQDPRQPQHF.

This sequence joins TRBV6-1 and TRBJ2-5; 8 bases are a match to TRBD1. Germline values: CDR1 MNHNS, CDR2 SASEGT. Germline trimming cut 3 bases from V and 5 bases from J; bases unmatched to any gene: 2. This CDR3 region has 13 residues. This chain's CDR3 is CASSDTGGETQYF. In nucleotides, the CDR3 is TGTGCCAGCAGTGACACAGGGGGTGAGACCCAGTACTTC.

V and J are TRBV5-1 and TRBJ2-5; D gene ambiguous. V lost 4 bases to trimming and J lost 4 bases, with 5 bases between them. The germline V gene has CDR1 SGHRS and CDR2 YFSETQ. The CDR3 has 11 amino acids. DNA of the CDR3: TGCGCCAGCAGCCATGGAGAGACCCAGTACTTC. Translated, it gives CASSHGETQYF. Variable domain in full (rest from reference TRBV5-1 and TRBJ2-5): KAGVTQTPRYLIKTRGQQVTLSCSPISGHRSVSWYQQTPGQGLQFLFEYFSETQRNKGNFPGRFSGRQFSNSRSEMNVSTLELGDSALYLCASSHGETQYFGPGTRLLVL.

This rearrangement joins TRBV2 to TRBJ2-3, with TRBD2 matching 9 bases. CDR3 length equals 15 residues. Germline assignment: CDR1 SNHLY and CDR2 FYNNEI. Germline trimming cut 5 bases from V and 1 base from J; bases unmatched to any gene: 4. CDR3 loop: CASSTGTSRTDTQYF. The CDR3 region has the DNA TGTGCCAGCAGTACTGGGACTAGCCGCACAGATACGCAGTATTTT.

The rearrangement joins TRBV6-5 to TRBJ1-2; D possibly corresponds to TRBD1 (5 bases). V dropped 5 bases and J dropped 4 bases, with 14 bases sitting between them. Germline-derived CDR1 and CDR2 are MNHEY and SVGAGI. CDR3 length: 14 amino acids. This CDR3 is CASSMQGSSYGYTF. As DNA, the CDR3 is TGTGCCAGCAGTATGCAGGGCTCTAGCTATGGCTACACCTTC.

This rearrangement joins TRBV11-3 to TRBJ2-1; 8 nucleotides line up with TRBD1. The CDR3 is 16 residues long. Germline assignment: CDR1 SGHNT and CDR2 YENEEA. V shed 4 bases, J shed 6 bases, and the junction held 11 bases outside the gene matches. This CDR3 reads CASSYNQGALINEQFF. The CDR3 coding sequence is TGTGCCAGCAGCTATAATCAGGGGGCGCTTATCAATGAGCAGTTCTTC.

The rearrangement joins TRBV15 to TRBJ2-7; tentative D call: TRBD1 (6 bases). The CDR3 totals 13 residues. Germline CDR1 is LNHNV and CDR2 is YYDKDF (reference sequence). With 9 bases removed from V and 1 base from J, the gap between germline ends came to 13 bases. CDR3 coding DNA: TGTGCCACTCGCCCAGGGGTATCCTACGAGCAGTACTTC. Translating it yields CATRPGVSYEQYF.